Reported below is one T cell receptor beta chain. The sample is drawn from a study of blood T cell repertoires in COVID-19. Turning to the study itself: Sources were T cells, B-cell-depleted T cells, or PBMCs; the material itself was cDNA or gDNA.

Measured with immunoSEQ multiplex PCR; TCRdb has only the in-frame clones, and not every one. The sample has about 140,000 clones, around 87% seen once; the top ten hold about 5.8%. The receptor's source is a human donor in a cohort sampled during active COVID-19. What was sequenced was peripheral blood.

The CDR3, as DNA: TGCGCCAGCAGCGCTGGACAGCCTAAGAGCGAGCAGTACTTC. It specifies CASSAGQPKSEQYF. The chain uses TRBV5-1 and TRBJ2-7; a weak D match, TRBD1 (6 bases). V dropped 4 bases and J dropped 6 bases, with 17 bases sitting between them. This CDR3 comprises 14 residues. Germline CDR1 reads SGHRS; CDR2 reads YFSETQ. Together with reference TRBV5-1 and TRBJ2-7, the CDR3 gives the full variable domain: KAGVTQTPRYLIKTRGQQVTLSCSPISGHRSVSWYQQTPGQGLQFLFEYFSETQRNKGNFPGRFSGRQFSNSRSEMNVSTLELGDSALYLCASSAGQPKSEQYFGPGTRLTVT.